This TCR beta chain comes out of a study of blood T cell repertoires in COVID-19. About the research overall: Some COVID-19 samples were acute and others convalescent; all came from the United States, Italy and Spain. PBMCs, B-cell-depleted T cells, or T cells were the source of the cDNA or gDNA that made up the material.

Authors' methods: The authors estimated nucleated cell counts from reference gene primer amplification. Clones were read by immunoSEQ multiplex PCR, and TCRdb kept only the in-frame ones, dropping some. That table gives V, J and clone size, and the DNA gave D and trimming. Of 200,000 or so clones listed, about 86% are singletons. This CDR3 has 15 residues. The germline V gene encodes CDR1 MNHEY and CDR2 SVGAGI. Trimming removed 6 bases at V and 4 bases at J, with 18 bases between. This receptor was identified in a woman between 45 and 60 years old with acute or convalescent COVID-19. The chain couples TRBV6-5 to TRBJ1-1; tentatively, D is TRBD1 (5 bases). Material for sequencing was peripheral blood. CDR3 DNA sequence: TGTGCCAGCAGCCCGCCGGCCAGGGAAGCCACTGAAGCTTTCTTT. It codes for CASSPPAREATEAFF.